Below, 14 T cell receptor beta chains from the same sample are listed, as sequenced in a study of CD8+CD57+ T cells in acquired aplastic anemia. Sequencing involved patients with CD8+CD57+ cell expansion previously shown by flow cytometry. Researchers used genomic DNA as the template to profile TCR beta VDJ and CDR3. Using its own MiXCR run on the reads, TCRdb lists one record per CDR3 protein. Here the sample spans under 200,000 distinct CDR3 sequences, over 55% being singletons. The sample comprised sorted CD4+, CD8+, or CD8+CD57+ T cells (not recorded which) from PBMCs. The receptors were gathered from a human donor with aplastic anemia.

This clonotype was counted only a few times. V gene TRBV29-1 combines with J gene TRBJ2-7, with D unresolved. V was shortened by 6 bases and J by 5 bases, with 11 bases between the two germline ends. Germline CDR1 is SQVTM and CDR2 is ANQGSEA. The CDR3 totals 11 residues. DNA for the CDR3: TGCAGCGTGGGATCTGGGGACGAGCAGTACTTC. It translates to CSVGSGDEQYF.

About this clonotype itself: This may be a read error, as it is one base from a much larger clone. The V gene is TRBV9, the J gene TRBJ2-2, with D unresolved. The V and J ends lost 2 bases and 1 base respectively, with 0 bases between them. The CDR3 is 12 residues long. In germline, CDR1 is SGDLS, CDR2 YYNGEE. CDR3 coding DNA: TGTGCCAGCAGCGTGAACACCGGGGAGCTGTTTTTT. Protein: CASSVNTGELFF. Supplemented by reference TRBV9 and TRBJ2-2, the full variable domain reads DSGVTQTPKHLITATGQRVTLRCSPRSGDLSVYWYQQSLDQGLQFLIQYYNGEERAKGNILERFSAQQFPDLHSELNLSSLELGDSALYFCASSVNTGELFFGEGSRLTVL.

The chain combines TRBV24-1 with TRBJ2-3, with TRBD1 as a possible D gene (6 bases). The CDR3 totals 15 residues. Germline lookup yields CDR1 KGHDR and CDR2 SFDVKD. Trimming took off 7 bases at V and 0 bases at J, with 13 bases between the two ends. The CDR3 loop is CATSTPDRSTDTQYF. The CDR3 region has the DNA TGTGCCACCAGCACCCCAGACAGGAGCACAGATACGCAGTATTTT.

CDR3 coding DNA: TGTGCCAGCAGCCACTCGGGGGTAGCGGGGGACACCGGGGAGCTGTTTTTT. Encoded protein: CASSHSGVAGDTGELFF. The chain links TRBV7-8 to TRBJ2-2, with 9 nucleotides matching TRBD2. J was trimmed by 3 bases and V by 5 bases; bases with no gene match: 10. Germline V gene sequence: CDR1 SGHVS, CDR2 FQNEAQ. CDR3 length equals 17 residues.

The chain couples TRBV9 to TRBJ1-4, with 8 bases that match TRBD1. The ends lost 4 bases at V and 6 bases at J; junction bases unmatched: 8. The CDR3 has 15 amino acids. CDR1 and CDR2 (germline): SGDLS, YYNGEE. As DNA, the CDR3 is TGTGCCAGCAGCCCCGACGAACAGGGGGATGAAAAACTGTTTTTT. It is translated as CASSPDEQGDEKLFF.

The V call is TRBV7-8, the J call TRBJ2-1; D remains unclear. Trimming shortened V by 5 bases and J by 4 bases, and 12 bases separated the two germline ends. The V gene's germline CDR1 is SGHVS and CDR2 FQNEAQ. CDR3 length: 14 residues. Written as DNA, the CDR3 is TGTGCCAGCAGCCTGAGTATGGAGTACAATGAGCAGTTCTTC. It encodes CASSLSMEYNEQFF.

This clonotype occurred a few times. The rearrangement links TRBV2 to TRBJ1-5; D may be TRBD1 (5 bases). Trimming removed 10 bases at V and 1 base at J, with 8 bases between. This CDR3 contains 12 residues. Germline CDR1 SNHLY, CDR2 FYNNEI. CDR3 in amino acids: CATRQSNQPQHF. CDR3 DNA: TGTGCCACCCGACAGAGCAATCAGCCCCAGCATTTT.

This chain links TRBV10-2 with TRBJ1-5; TRBD1 is a possible D gene (6 bases). This CDR3 region has 13 residues. Deletions cut 8 bases from V and 6 bases from J, with 14 bases between. Germline V gives CDR1 WSHSY, CDR2 SAAADI. The CDR3 DNA reads as TGCGCCAGCGCCTTACAGGGCGGTCAGCCCCAGCATTTT. Its translation: CASALQGGQPQHF.

The J gene is TRBJ2-2, the V gene TRBV25-1; weak D call: TRBD2 (6 bases). Germline CDR1 is MGHDK and CDR2 is SYGVNS. The CDR3 sequence is 16 residues long. Trimming removed 2 bases at V and 4 bases at J, with 14 bases between. The CDR3 here is CASSESTRRGTGELFF. In nucleotides, the CDR3 is TGTGCCAGCAGTGAAAGCACAAGGAGGGGCACCGGGGAGCTGTTTTTT.

This clonotype turned up a few times. This chain links TRBV20-1 with TRBJ2-1, with D hard to call. The CDR3 loop spans 12 amino acids. V was pared by 3 bases and J by 6 bases, with 9 bases between. Germline CDR1 is DFQATT and CDR2 is SNEGSKA (reference sequence). CDR3 sequence: CSARGTSNEQFF. The CDR3 DNA reads as TGCAGTGCTAGGGGCACTTCCAATGAGCAGTTCTTC.

The table lists this clonotype with a few counts. V usage is TRBV15 and J usage is TRBJ2-5, with TRBD2 identical over 7 bases. Germline trimming cut 3 bases from V and 4 bases from J; bases unmatched to any gene: 5. The germline gives CDR1 LNHNV, CDR2 YYDKDF (reference sequence). There are 14 residues in the CDR3. CDR3 loop: CATSSGTTSETQYF. As DNA, the CDR3 is TGTGCCACCAGCAGCGGGACTACCTCAGAGACCCAGTACTTC.

As for this clonotype: Germline is not matched at one junction end, which may reflect a read error. V is TRBV15 and J is TRBJ2-7, with D possibly being TRBD2 (5 bases). The J call is in doubt because the DNA end fits TRBJ2-5 better. CDR3 size: 17 residues. Germline CDR1 is LNHNV and CDR2 is YYDKDF (reference sequence). This CDR3 is CVTSRDAEDLGWETQYF. CDR3 in DNA: TGTGTCACCAGCAGAGATGCGGAGGACCTGGGATGGGAGACCCAGTACTTC.

The gene calls are TRBV2 and TRBJ2-1, with no clear D. The germline V gene encodes CDR1 SNHLY and CDR2 FYNNEI. With 6 bases removed from V and 9 bases from J, the gap between germline ends came to 15 bases. This CDR3 comprises 13 residues. The CDR3 sequence: CASSLGLRSEQFF. As DNA, the CDR3 is TGTGCCAGCAGCCTCGGGTTGAGGAGTGAGCAGTTCTTC. Complete variable domain (other parts from reference TRBV2 and TRBJ2-1): EPEVTQTPSHQVTQMGQEVILRCVPISNHLYFYWYRQILGQKVEFLVSFYNNEISEKSEIFDDQFSVERPDGSNFTLKIRSTKLEDSAMYFCASSLGLRSEQFFGPGTRLTVL.

This clonotype has more than one count but fewer than ten. The CDR3 nucleotides are TGTGCCAGCTCAACTGACAGTGGAAACACCATATATTTT. As protein: CASSTDSGNTIYF. J is TRBJ1-3 and V is TRBV18, with a weak D call TRBD1 (5 bases). The CDR3 is made up of 13 amino acids. The V gene's germline CDR1 is KGHSH and CDR2 LQKENI. The germline V and J ends were trimmed by 5 bases and 3 bases, with 8 bases remaining between them.